What follows are 24 T cell receptor beta chains derived from one specimen sequenced in a study of T cells after yellow fever vaccination. MiXCR was run by TCRdb on the 5' RACE reads, yielding one entry per CDR3 protein. Among a few hundred thousand distinct CDR3 sequences listed, approximately 3.9% were seen once. The sequences come from PBMCs, collected on the day of the yellow fever booster vaccination. The source is a young man who received the YFV17D yellow fever vaccine.

This clonotype was seen repeatedly, ten times or more. CDR3 sequence: CASSSGTSGGQGAEETQYF. The DNA for the CDR3 is TGTGCCAGCAGCTCAGGGACTAGCGGGGGGCAGGGAGCGGAAGAGACCCAGTACTTC. V usage is TRBV7-2 and J usage is TRBJ2-5, with 15 bases fitting TRBD2. The CDR3 contains 19 residues. Germline CDR1 SGHTA, CDR2 FQGNSA. V gave up 4 bases and J gave up 3 bases; unmatched junction bases: 12.

The chain recombines TRBV24-1 with TRBJ2-1; TRBD2 aligns across 9 bases. Losses at the gene ends were 3 bases for V and 12 bases for J; bases not matched to a gene: 11. CDR1 KGHDR and CDR2 SFDVKD come from the germline V gene. The CDR3 is 15 residues long. CDR3 residues: CATSDAGGTEGRQFF. In DNA, the CDR3 is TGTGCCACCAGTGATGCGGGGGGGACAGAGGGCCGGCAGTTCTTC.

This clonotype came up many times. The rearrangement links TRBV5-5 to TRBJ2-7; D is ambiguous. Germline CDR1 reads SGHKS; CDR2 reads YYEKEE (reference sequence). This CDR3 is built from 15 residues. V lost 0 bases to trimming and J lost 0 bases, with 10 bases between them. CDR3 in DNA: TGTGCCAGCAGCTTGGTAAAGGAGAACTCCTACGAGCAGTACGTC. Residues: CASSLVKENSYEQYV.

Ten or more counts support this clonotype. The chain links TRBV5-1 to TRBJ1-2, with no clear D. V was shortened by 2 bases and J by 7 bases, with 15 bases between the two germline ends. This CDR3 is 14 amino acids long. Germline V gene lookup returns CDR1 SGHRS and CDR2 YFSETQ. CDR3 protein: CASSFTGGSSGYTF. CDR3 nucleotide sequence: TGCGCCAGCAGCTTCACGGGAGGGTCGAGTGGCTACACCTTC.

The chain uses TRBV19 and TRBJ2-3; TRBD2 might be the D (6 bases). The germline V gene has CDR1 LNHDA and CDR2 SQIVND (reference sequence). V was clipped by 5 bases and J by 2 bases, with 14 bases between them. The CDR3 contains 15 residues. This chain's CDR3 is CASSSISGHTDTQYF. The CDR3 coding sequence is TGTGCCAGTAGTTCCATTAGCGGACACACAGATACGCAGTATTTT.

There are many counts of this clonotype. The chain has TRBV12-3 or TRBV12-4 and TRBJ2-1, with unresolved D. The CDR3 covers 14 residues. V was trimmed by 2 bases and J by 7 bases, leaving 12 bases between them. The CDR3 reads CASSLTSARNEQFF. As DNA, the CDR3 is TGTGCCAGCAGTTTAACATCCGCTCGGAATGAGCAGTTCTTC.

This clonotype was seen at least ten times. The gene calls are TRBV7-3 and TRBJ1-1, with unresolved D. CDR3 size: 13 residues. Trimming left V 2 bases short and J 6 bases short, with 10 bases between. The germline CDR1 and CDR2 sequences are SGHTA and FQGTGA. CDR3 sequence (DNA): TGTGCCAGCAGCTTAGTCCCCTCCGCTGAAGCTTTCTTT. It encodes CASSLVPSAEAFF.

There are many counts of this clonotype. The chain uses TRBV20-1 and TRBJ2-5, with 7 nucleotides matching TRBD2. Germline-derived CDR1 and CDR2 are DFQATT and SNEGSKA (reference sequence). The CDR3 spans 15 residues. J gave up 7 bases and V 6 bases, and 17 bases lay outside the gene matches. Here the CDR3 reads CSAADGGSVLGTQYF. CDR3 sequence (DNA): TGCAGTGCAGCGGACGGGGGGTCGGTCCTCGGGACCCAGTACTTC.

This clonotype was seen repeatedly, ten times or more. This chain joins TRBV20-1 and TRBJ2-5; perhaps D is TRBD1 or TRBD2 (5 bases each). V was shortened by 0 bases and J by 9 bases, with 11 bases between the two germline ends. This CDR3 contains 12 residues. From germline, CDR1 is DFQATT and CDR2 SNEGSKA (reference sequence). The CDR3 sequence: CSARDGVGAQYF. CDR3 nucleotides: TGCAGTGCTAGAGACGGGGTGGGGGCCCAGTACTTC.

This clonotype was seen ten or more times. The rearrangement uses TRBV20-1 and TRBJ2-5; 12 bases align to TRBD2. With 6 bases clipped from V and 2 bases from J, the junction kept 4 bases outside the gene matches. Germline CDR1 DFQATT, CDR2 SNEGSKA (reference sequence). The CDR3 has 14 residues. In DNA form, the CDR3 reads TGCAGTGCCCAGACTAGCGGGGGACAAGAGACCCAGTACTTC. It is translated as CSAQTSGGQETQYF.

This clonotype was found a few times. CDR3 protein: CASSYNRFSYEQYF. CDR3 bases: TGTGCCAGCAGTTACAACAGATTCTCCTACGAGCAGTACTTC. The chain uses TRBV6-6 and TRBJ2-7; D gene uncertain. In germline, CDR1 is MNHNY, CDR2 SVGAGI (reference sequence). V gave up 2 bases and J gave up 0 bases, with 8 bases separating them. This CDR3 contains 14 residues.

This clonotype showed up just a few times. J is TRBJ1-1 and V is TRBV7-9; tentative D call: TRBD1 (6 bases). Germline assignment: CDR1 SEHNR and CDR2 FQNEAQ (reference sequence). The ends were cut back, 5 bases at V and 0 bases at J, with 10 bases in the middle. The length of the CDR3 is 14 residues. The CDR3: CASSPDRLNTEAFF. CDR3 coding DNA: TGTGCCAGCAGCCCAGACAGGCTGAACACTGAAGCTTTCTTT. The variable domain in full, with the rest retrieved from reference TRBV7-9 and TRBJ1-1, is DTGVSQNPRHKITKRGQNVTFRCDPISEHNRLYWYRQTLGQGPEFLTYFQNEAQLEKSRLLSDRFSAERPKGSFSTLEIQRTEQGDSAMYLCASSPDRLNTEAFFGQGTRLTVV.

Ten or more counts support this clonotype. CDR3 loop: CASSEWFSSYEQYF. CDR3 DNA: TGTGCCAGCAGTGAATGGTTTTCTTCCTACGAGCAGTACTTC. The chain carries TRBV2 and TRBJ2-7; D not resolved. The germline V gene has CDR1 SNHLY and CDR2 FYNNEI. The CDR3 is made up of 14 amino acids. Trimming left V 2 bases short and J 1 base short, with 9 bases between. The variable domain in full, with the rest retrieved from reference TRBV2 and TRBJ2-7, is EPEVTQTPSHQVTQMGQEVILRCVPISNHLYFYWYRQILGQKVEFLVSFYNNEISEKSEIFDDQFSVERPDGSNFTLKIRSTKLEDSAMYFCASSEWFSSYEQYFGPGTRLTVT.

This clonotype was observed many times. The chain carries TRBV5-1 and TRBJ2-7; the D gene is possibly TRBD1 (7 bases). Trimming took 0 bases from V and 9 from J, leaving 16 bases between them. The length of the CDR3 is 14 residues. Germline lookup yields CDR1 SGHRS and CDR2 YFSETQ. The CDR3 reads CASSLGSEGARQYV. The CDR3 DNA follows: TGCGCCAGCAGCTTGGGTTCGGAGGGGGCGAGGCAGTACGTC.

This clonotype was recorded many times. This chain links TRBV7-6 with TRBJ2-1; D uncertain. The CDR3 covers 16 residues. Germline V gene data show CDR1 as SGHVS and CDR2 as FNYEAQ. Between the trimmed V and J ends, which lost 1 base and 3 bases, there was a span of 13 bases. CDR3 coding DNA: TGTGCCAGCAGCTTAGTTAGCCGGTCCCTCTACAATGAGCAGTTCTTC. It yields the protein CASSLVSRSLYNEQFF.

This clonotype was detected many times. This sequence joins TRBV15 and TRBJ1-1; TRBD1 is a possible D gene (6 bases). CDR3 length: 14 amino acids. The ends were cut back, 0 bases at V and 7 bases at J, with 12 bases in the middle. Germline lookup yields CDR1 LNHNV and CDR2 YYDKDF (reference sequence). This CDR3 reads CATSREGGQLEAFF. DNA for the CDR3: TGTGCCACCAGCAGAGAAGGCGGACAGCTTGAAGCTTTCTTT. The full variable domain, in which reference TRBV15 and TRBJ1-1 provide the parts outside the CDR3, is DAMVIQNPRYQVTQFGKPVTLSCSQTLNHNVMYWYQQKSSQAPKLLFHYYDKDFNNEADTPDNFQSRRPNTSFCFLDIRSPGLGDTAMYLCATSREGGQLEAFFGQGTRLTVV.

J is TRBJ2-2 and V is TRBV18, with D unresolved. The CDR3 covers 14 residues. Trimming stripped 2 bases from V and 0 bases from J, with 4 bases between. Germline assignment: CDR1 KGHSH and CDR2 LQKENI. CDR3 coding DNA: TGTGCCAGCTCACCAAACGCGAACACCGGGGAGCTGTTTTTT. It specifies CASSPNANTGELFF.

Many counts were recorded for this clonotype. This chain joins TRBV7-9 and TRBJ1-2; D remains unclear. The V end lost 1 base, the J end lost 4 bases, and 10 bases lay between the germline ends. The CDR3 runs to 14 residues. Per the germline V gene, CDR1 is SEHNR and CDR2 is FQNEAQ (reference sequence). As DNA, the CDR3 is TGTGCCAGCAGCTTAGAGAGGGCATCCTATGGCTACACCTTC. Its translation: CASSLERASYGYTF.

The chain recombines TRBV24-1 with TRBJ1-2; TRBD1 is a possible D gene (5 bases). CDR1 and CDR2 from the germline V gene are KGHDR and SFDVKD. Trimming left V 5 bases short and J 7 bases short, with 22 bases between. The CDR3 extends over 16 amino acids. CDR3 residues: CATSVGGARPFGGYTF. CDR3 in DNA: TGTGCCACCAGTGTGGGAGGGGCGCGCCCTTTTGGTGGCTACACCTTC.

This clonotype has just one count. This sequence may be a read error, since a much larger clone differs from it by one base. V is TRBV7-2 and J is TRBJ2-3; 7 nucleotides align to TRBD1. The ends lost 7 bases at V and 14 bases at J; junction bases unmatched: 15. The CDR3 loop spans 13 amino acids. From germline, CDR1 is SGHTA and CDR2 FQGNSA. The CDR3 loop is CASNGSGSGQPYF. In DNA, the CDR3 is TGTGCCAGCAATGGATCTGGATCGGGACAGCCGTATTTT.

This clonotype was counted a few times. The rearrangement uses TRBV7-2 and TRBJ1-1; a weak D match, TRBD1 (5 bases). V was trimmed by 6 bases and J by 1 base, leaving 15 bases between them. Germline V gives CDR1 SGHTA, CDR2 FQGNSA. The CDR3 has 15 residues. For the CDR3, the DNA is TGTGCCAGCAGGGGCGGGGGTGCTGGGAACACTGAAGCTTTCTTT. Its protein product is CASRGGGAGNTEAFF.

This clonotype has just a few counts. This chain joins TRBV3-1 and TRBJ2-2; D remains unclear. V was shortened by 3 bases and J by 5 bases, with 16 bases between the two germline ends. In germline, CDR1 is LGHDT, CDR2 YNNKEL (reference sequence). The CDR3 loop spans 16 amino acids. Written as DNA, the CDR3 is TGTGCCAGCAGCCATTCCCCAACGCAGGAGACCGGGGAGCTGTTTTTT. Encoded protein: CASSHSPTQETGELFF.

Only a few counts were recorded for this clonotype. The chain joins TRBV4-3 to TRBJ1-5; weak D call: TRBD1 (6 bases). The V gene lost 0 bases and the J gene lost 6 bases, with 12 bases spanning the gap. The CDR3 runs 15 residues. Germline loops: CDR1 LGHNA, CDR2 YSLEER. CDR3 sequence: CASSQDRGASQPQHF. The DNA for the CDR3 is TGCGCCAGCAGCCAAGATAGGGGGGCGTCTCAGCCCCAGCATTTT.

This clonotype has at least ten counts. The chain recombines TRBV20-1 with TRBJ2-3; the match to TRBD1 covers 8 bases. The V and J ends lost 4 bases and 3 bases, in that order; junction bases with no gene match: 9. Germline lookup yields CDR1 DFQATT and CDR2 SNEGSKA (reference sequence). This CDR3 is 15 amino acids long. This CDR3 reads CSATPQGARTDTQYF. The CDR3 DNA reads TGCAGTGCTACGCCGCAGGGGGCTCGAACAGATACGCAGTATTTT.